This paragraph covers one T cell receptor beta chain sequence. The data are from a study of blood T cell repertoires in COVID-19. The wider study: COVID-19 samples from acute and convalescent phases originated in the United States, Italy and Spain.

Profiled with immunoSEQ multiplex PCR; TCRdb holds only in-frame clones, not every one. The sample lists fewer than 350,000 clones, approximately 89% occurring once. Trimming stripped 8 bases from V and 3 bases from J, with 12 bases between. From germline, CDR1 is SGHTS and CDR2 YDEGEE. The CDR3 length is 12 residues. Two consecutive negative NP/OP PCR tests, clearance, or resolved symptoms defined Cohort 3 recovery. The chain has TRBV5-8 and TRBJ2-7; a possible D gene is TRBD2 (5 bases). The specimen was PBMCs or T cells enriched from blood (not recorded which). This sequence was found in a woman in her 40s who had recovered from COVID-19. The CDR3 coding sequence is TGTGCCAGTCGGAGGAAGAGCTACGAGCAGTACTTC. Translating gives CASRRKSYEQYF. The full variable domain, its missing parts supplied by reference TRBV5-8 and TRBJ2-7, is EAGVTQSPTHLIKTRGQQATLRCSPISGHTSVYWYQQALGLGLQFLLWYDEGEERNRGNFPPRFSGRQFPNYSSELNVNALELEDSALYLCASRRKSYEQYFGPGTRLTVT.